This is a list of T cell receptor beta chains from one sample in a study of T cells in localized non-small cell lung cancer. TCRdb's table, derived via immunoSEQ multiplex PCR, lists solely in-frame clones and lacks some. The table has fewer than 15,000 clones, 70% to 90% seen once. Sequenced material: peripheral blood, taken before any cancer treatment. These receptors originate from a male donor older than 55 with stage III lung adenocarcinoma. CDR3s include the opening cysteine and the closing phenylalanine or tryptophan. D genes are given only for firm matches. The listing skips clone size in some rows; elsewhere it reads once, few, many or a size class.

size,D,J,V,CDR3,DNA
few,NA,TRBJ2-1,TRBV19,CASLGGVGEQFF,TGTGCCAGTCTCGGCGGGGTTGGTGAGCAGTTCTTC
once,NA,TRBJ1-6,TRBV7-8,CASSVTSSYNSPLHF,TGTGCCAGCAGCGTAACTAGCTCCTATAATTCACCCCTCCACTTT
NA,TRBD1,TRBJ2-7,TRBV18,CASSPDREYEQYF,TGTGCCAGCTCACCAGACAGGGAATACGAGCAGTACTTC
few,NA,TRBJ2-4,TRBV12-1,CASSLAHGVAKNIQYF,TGTGCCAGCAGCTTGGCCCATGGGGTAGCCAAAAACATTCAGTACTTC
NA,NA,TRBJ1-3,TRBV11-3,CASSLGQNAGNTIYF,TGTGCCAGCAGCCTCGGACAGAACGCTGGAAACACCATATATTTT
few,NA,TRBJ2-4,TRBV5-4,CASSLGMSSGVQYF,TGTGCCAGCAGCTTGGGCATGAGCTCGGGGGTTCAGTACTTC
few,NA,TRBJ2-6,TRBV5-4,CASSPDLGASGANVLTF,TGTGCCAGCAGCCCGGACTTGGGGGCGTCTGGGGCCAACGTCCTGACTTTC
NA,NA,TRBJ2-6,TRBV9,CASITTYSQSRANVLTF,TGTGCCAGCATAACAACGTACTCACAAAGTCGGGCCAACGTCCTGACTTTC
NA,NA,TRBJ2-2,TRBV27,CASSLSNTGELFF,TGTGCCAGCAGTTTATCAAACACCGGGGAGCTGTTTTTT
NA,NA,TRBJ2-5,TRBV5-4,CASRRGQQETQYF,TGTGCCAGCAGGCGGGGACAGCAAGAGACCCAGTACTTC
NA,NA,TRBJ1-2,TRBV30,CAWSDETAPTF,TGTGCCTGGAGTGACGAGACCGCTCCCACCTTC
NA,NA,TRBJ2-2,TRBV12-1,CASSFRPGTGELFF,TGTGCCAGCAGCTTTAGGCCCGGCACCGGGGAGCTGTTTTTT
NA,NA,TRBJ1-5,TRBV29-1,CSVRDTVNQPQHF,TGCAGCGTTCGCGACACAGTAAATCAGCCCCAGCATTTT
once,NA,TRBJ2-1,TRBV30,CAWTVSSYNEQFF,TGTGCCTGGACAGTGAGCTCCTACAATGAGCAGTTCTTC
NA,NA,TRBJ1-2,TRBV27,CASSLYWGAPYGYTF,TGTGCCAGCAGTTTATATTGGGGGGCTCCCTATGGCTACACCTTC
once,NA,TRBJ2-3,TRBV2,CARSGSGTQSTDTQYF,TGTGCCAGGAGCGGGTCGGGCACTCAAAGCACAGATACGCAGTATTTT
few,NA,TRBJ2-3,TRBV9,CASSFYARDTQYF,TGTGCCAGCAGCTTTTACGCTCGGGATACGCAGTATTTT
NA,NA,TRBJ2-5,TRBV10-3,CAIRGDLMGTQYF,TGTGCCATCAGGGGGGACCTTATGGGGACCCAGTACTTC
NA,NA,TRBJ2-2,TRBV13,CASSRAITGELFF,TGTGCCAGCAGTAGGGCCATCACCGGGGAGCTGTTTTTT
NA,TRBD1,TRBJ2-2,TRBV5-1,CASSIGQGLNTGELFF,TGCGCCAGCAGCATTGGACAGGGACTGAACACCGGGGAGCTGTTTTTT
few,NA,TRBJ2-7,TRBV12-5,CASALDSPSYEQYF,TGTGCTAGTGCCTTGGACAGCCCCTCCTACGAGCAGTACTTC
NA,TRBD1,TRBJ2-1,TRBV19,CASMDRGSSYNEQFF,TGTGCCAGTATGGACAGGGGTAGCTCCTACAATGAGCAGTTCTTC
once,NA,TRBJ1-2,TRBV7-9,CATNPLDYGYTF,TGTGCCACCAACCCGTTGGATTATGGCTACACCTTC
NA,NA,TRBJ2-1,TRBV30,CAWSFPAGLRNEQFF,TGTGCCTGGAGTTTCCCCGCGGGACTCCGGAATGAGCAGTTCTTC
NA,NA,TRBJ1-1,TRBV4-1,CASSQFGVMGTEAFF,TGCGCCAGCAGCCAATTTGGCGTGATGGGCACTGAAGCTTTCTTT
NA,NA,TRBJ2-7,TRBV4-2,CASGSSDRSEGDEQYF,TGTGCCAGCGGCTCATCCGACAGGAGCGAAGGCGACGAGCAGTACTTC
NA,TRBD1,TRBJ2-7,TRBV6-5,CASRQGAGLWDEQYF,TGTGCCAGCAGACAGGGGGCAGGATTATGGGACGAGCAGTACTTC
NA,TRBD1,TRBJ1-1,TRBV5-6,CASSKSTGMSGTEAFF,TGTGCCAGCAGCAAATCGACAGGGATGTCGGGCACTGAAGCTTTCTTT
NA,NA,TRBJ2-1,TRBV14,CASSLEAYSGDEQFF,TGTGCCAGCAGCCTAGAGGCATACTCTGGGGATGAGCAGTTCTTC
NA,NA,TRBJ1-2,TRBV5-4,CASSSPGPNYGYTF,TGTGCCAGCAGCTCTCCGGGGCCTAACTATGGCTACACCTTC
NA,NA,TRBJ2-7,TRBV7-9,CASSAAGRGTYEQYF,TGTGCCAGCAGCGCCGCGGGACGGGGCACCTACGAGCAGTACTTC
NA,TRBD1,TRBJ2-1,TRBV30,CAWSVMSGQAINEQFF,TGTGCCTGGAGTGTGATGTCGGGACAGGCTATCAATGAGCAGTTCTTC
NA,NA,TRBJ1-2,TRBV5-5,CASSQTAIVNYGYTF,TGTGCCAGCAGCCAGACTGCAATTGTTAACTATGGCTACACCTTC
NA,NA,TRBJ1-4,TRBV18,CASSPHEGGEKLFF,TGTGCCAGCTCACCACACGAAGGGGGTGAAAAACTGTTTTTT
NA,NA,TRBJ1-1,TRBV6-5,CASRLSVTNTEAFF,TGTGCCAGCAGACTGTCCGTGACGAACACTGAAGCTTTCTTT
NA,NA,TRBJ1-6,TRBV5-6,CASSLAGTNRNSPLHF,TGTGCCAGCAGCTTGGCGGGAACAAACAGGAATTCACCCCTCCACTTT
NA,TRBD1,TRBJ2-3,TRBV12-5,CASGLATTRGTDTQYF,TGTGCTAGTGGTTTGGCCACTACCAGGGGGACAGATACGCAGTATTTT
NA,NA,TRBJ2-4,TRBV23-1,CAIGGGPSKNIQYF,TGCGCCATTGGGGGGGGGCCTTCCAAAAACATTCAGTACTTC
once,NA,TRBJ2-7,TRBV11-3,CASSLGGSYEQYF,TGTGCCAGCAGCTTAGGGGGCTCCTACGAGCAGTACTTC
NA,NA,TRBJ2-3,TRBV6-5,CASSYSASTDTQYF,TGTGCCAGCAGTTACTCCGCCAGCACAGATACGCAGTATTTT
NA,NA,TRBJ2-3,TRBV2,CASSASPAQYF,TGTGCCAGCAGCGCCTCACCGGCGCAGTATTTT